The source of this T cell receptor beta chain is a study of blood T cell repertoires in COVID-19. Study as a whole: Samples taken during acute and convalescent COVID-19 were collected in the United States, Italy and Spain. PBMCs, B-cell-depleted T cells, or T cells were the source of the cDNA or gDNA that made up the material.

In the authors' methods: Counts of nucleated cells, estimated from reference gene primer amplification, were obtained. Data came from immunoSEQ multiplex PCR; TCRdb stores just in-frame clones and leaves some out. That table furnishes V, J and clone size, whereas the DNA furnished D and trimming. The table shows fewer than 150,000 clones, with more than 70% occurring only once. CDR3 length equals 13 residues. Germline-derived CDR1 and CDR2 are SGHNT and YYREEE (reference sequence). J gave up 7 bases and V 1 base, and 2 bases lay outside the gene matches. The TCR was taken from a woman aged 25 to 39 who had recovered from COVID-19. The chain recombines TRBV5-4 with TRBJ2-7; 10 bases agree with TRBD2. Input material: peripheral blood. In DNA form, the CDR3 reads TGTGCCAGCAGCTTGACTAGCGGGGTGGAGCAGTACTTC. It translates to CASSLTSGVEQYF.